This T cell receptor (beta chain) was profiled in a study of blood T cell repertoires in COVID-19 (TCRdb year 2020). Regarding the study in general: Collaborator samples came from the United States, Italy and Spain and covered acute and convalescent phases of COVID-19. The material from the prospective study consisted of cDNA or gDNA derived from T cells, B-cell-depleted T cells, or PBMCs. The dataset comprised deeply sampled blood TCRbeta repertoires from subjects exposed to, actively infected with, or recovered from COVID-19. The repertoires were made available in a free public database intended to serve as a resource for research on the immune response to SARS-CoV-2. The samples were drawn from the first 160 participants of the ongoing ImmuneRACE study and from 950 to 1,500 subjects provided by 6 global collaborators. Sample metadata almost always included a de-identified subject ID, COVID-19 status, age in years and sex. Where available, HLA class I and class II types were taken from metadata supplied by the sample provider and were not determined by assay-based typing.

This clone is a singleton in its sample. No antigen is known for it. Qualities for individual bases were not recorded, and no much larger clone is one base off. Other DNA sequences from this sample encode an identical CDR3 as well. What the authors observed across the whole study: Clinical and demographic metadata were provided uncurated, with the amount varying by source and participant.

TCRbeta CDR3 regions were amplified from genomic DNA by means of the immunoSEQ Assay, a bias-controlled multiplex PCR. In the source study's methods: The number of nucleated cells in each sample was estimated by amplification of reference gene primers within the assay. To quantify the absolute abundance of each unique TCRbeta CDR3 rearrangement, sequence reads were collapsed and filtered. For each sample, productive Simpson clonality was calculated as the square root of Simpson's diversity index across productive rearrangements. This is the immuneACCESS table as TCRdb keeps it, with only in-frame sequences that have V and J called. A part of the clones is gone; compared with another copy, unresolved V genes explain less than half, and the rest is unexplained. V and J calls and clone size are given by that table; D and trimming were obtained from the DNA. The sample data list around 220,000 clones, and roughly 84% of these were observed just once. Of the sample, 5.5% to 7.5% is held by the ten largest clones.

In the prospective study, participants were about 18 to 100 years old, resided in approximately 22 geographic areas of the United States, and were enrolled through a virtual design. In the prospective study, participants were assigned to cohorts based on the clinical history participants reported in a screening survey and a study questionnaire. Recovered participants in ImmuneRACE Cohort 3 were defined as having two consecutive negative NP/OP PCR tests, clearance from a healthcare professional, or resolution of symptoms. In the prospective study, whole blood, serum and a nasopharyngeal or oropharyngeal swab were collected from each participant by mobile phlebotomists. Prospective study participants could optionally give additional blood draws and questionnaires over a roughly 2-month period. Before DNA extraction, blood samples from the prospective study were shipped at room temperature or frozen.

Trimming costs V 3 bases and J 3 bases, and their ends lie 7 bases apart. From cysteine to phenylalanine, the CDR3 is 13 amino acids long. The entry retains the CDR3 DNA only, 39 bases that are in frame from base 1. Via the germline V gene, CDR1 is MRHNA and CDR2 SNTAGT. Sequenced sample: PBMCs or T cells enriched from blood (not recorded which). The chain is encoded by TRBV6-4 joined to TRBJ2-3, and TRBD2 may be the D gene, going by 6 matching bases. The receptor was isolated from a woman aged 40-49 years who had recovered from COVID-19. The CDR3 loop reads CASSESGTDTQYF. The bases read TGTGCCAGCAGTGAAAGCGGGACAGATACGCAGTATTTT.